This T cell receptor beta chain appears in the sequencing data of a study of blood T cell repertoires in COVID-19. Study in general: T cells, B-cell-depleted T cells, or PBMCs supplied cDNA or gDNA.

Original handling: Amplified reference gene primers provided the basis for estimating nucleated cell counts. Method: immunoSEQ multiplex PCR; TCRdb's copy keeps in-frame clones and lacks some. V and J calls and clone size are copied from that table; D and trimming were computed from the DNA. This table has roughly 150,000 clones, roughly 91% appearing once. The CDR3 is 13 residues long. Germline V gives CDR1 SGHVS, CDR2 FNYEAQ. With 5 bases removed from V and 7 bases from J, the gap between germline ends came to 11 bases. V usage is TRBV7-6 and J usage is TRBJ1-4, with a weak D call TRBD1 (6 bases). This clonotype was obtained from a man aged 18 to 35 with acute or convalescent COVID-19. The material sequenced was peripheral blood. This CDR3 reads CASSPRDTEKLFF. The CDR3 bases are TGTGCCAGCAGCCCCCGGGACACTGAAAAACTGTTTTTT.